The present TCR beta chain was sequenced within a study of blood T cell repertoires in COVID-19. Study-level background: COVID-19 samples from acute and convalescent phases originated in the United States, Italy and Spain.

A case of COVID-19 had been met by exposed participants within 2 weeks before study entry. The CDR3 is made up of 18 amino acids. Germline values: CDR1 SEHNR, CDR2 FQNEAQ (reference sequence). J gave up 3 bases and V 4 bases, and 6 bases lay outside the gene matches. Original processing methods: Nucleated cell number was recorded as an estimate derived from reference gene primer amplification. The assay was immunoSEQ multiplex PCR, and TCRdb's table has in-frame clones only and misses some. D and trimming come from the DNA, and the V and J calls and clone size come from that table. The sample contains some 180,000 clones, approximately 80% of which appear only once.

The chain couples TRBV7-9 to TRBJ2-1, with TRBD2 matching over 16 bases. The receptor was derived from a man in his 60s who had been exposed to COVID-19. Sequences were obtained from PBMCs or T cells enriched from blood (not recorded which). CDR3 sequence (DNA): TGTGCCAGCAGCTCTTCGGGACTAGCGGGAGGGGTCTACAATGAGCAGTTCTTC. This codes for CASSSSGLAGGVYNEQFF.